The 8 T cell receptor beta chains below come from one sample, sequenced in a study of chemoradiotherapy in HPV16-positive cancers. Using immunoSEQ multiplex PCR, the repertoire was profiled, and TCRdb retains in-frame clones only, with some absent. The sample includes around 5,700 clones, about 88% seen only once; the top ten take around 2.4%. The specimen comprised tumor tissue, sampled from a patient who underwent chemoradiotherapy. All receptors come from a human donor with HPV-associated anogenital cancer.

This chain joins TRBV11-1 and TRBJ2-3; D gene unclear. Germline CDR1 is SGHAT and CDR2 is FQDESV (reference sequence). The V and J ends lost 4 bases and 1 base respectively, with 3 bases between them. The CDR3 extends over 12 amino acids. The CDR3 coding sequence is TGTGCCAGCAGCTACCGCACAGATACGCAGTATTTT. It is translated as CASSYRTDTQYF.

V is TRBV14 and J is TRBJ1-3; D is undetermined. V shed 4 bases and J shed 1 base, with 11 bases lying between them. The CDR3 has 15 amino acids. The V gene's germline CDR1 is SGHDN and CDR2 FVKESK. Here the CDR3 DNA reads TGTGCCAGCAGCCCCGCAGGTAGTTCTGGAAACACCATATATTTT. Its protein is CASSPAGSSGNTIYF.

J is TRBJ1-5 and V is TRBV2; D may be TRBD1 (5 bases). Germline V gene lookup returns CDR1 SNHLY and CDR2 FYNNEI. This CDR3 region has 16 residues. V lost 6 bases and J 0 bases, leaving 15 bases between the germline ends. CDR3 sequence: CASSPGTSYSNQPQHF. The CDR3 DNA follows: TGTGCCAGCAGCCCCGGGACGTCCTATAGCAATCAGCCCCAGCATTTT.

This sequence joins TRBV5-6 and TRBJ2-6, with 7 bases lining up with TRBD2. This CDR3 contains 18 residues. Germline values: CDR1 SGHDT, CDR2 YYEEEE. The J segment lost 0 bases and the V segment lost 4 bases, leaving 10 bases of the junction unmatched. CDR3 sequence: CASSPVGRAVSGANVLTF. The CDR3 DNA reads as TGTGCCAGCAGCCCTGTGGGGAGGGCGGTCTCTGGGGCCAACGTCCTGACTTTC.

The chain is built from TRBV7-6 and TRBJ1-1; the D is unclear. This CDR3 is 13 amino acids long. Germline CDR1 SGHVS, CDR2 FNYEAQ. The V gene lost 1 base and the J gene lost 10 bases, with 13 bases spanning the gap. CDR3 residues: CASSLDGPGGAFF. The CDR3 DNA follows: TGTGCCAGCAGCTTAGACGGGCCCGGTGGAGCTTTCTTT.

V gene TRBV6-5 combines with J gene TRBJ1-1, with a tentative D call TRBD1 (6 bases). The CDR3 consists of 14 residues. V was cut by 4 bases and J by 5 bases, with 14 bases left in between. CDR1 and CDR2 from the germline V gene are MNHEY and SVGAGI. Written as DNA, the CDR3 is TGTGCCAGCAGTTTTCAGGGGACTCGAACTGAAGCTTTCTTT. This encodes CASSFQGTRTEAFF.

CDR3 sequence (DNA): TGTGCCAGCTCACCACTAGGACTAGCGGGAGTGGAGACCCAGTACTTC. It specifies CASSPLGLAGVETQYF. V gene TRBV18 combines with J gene TRBJ2-5; 13 positions agree with TRBD2. The CDR3 runs to 16 residues. Germline V gene sequence: CDR1 KGHSH, CDR2 LQKENI. Trimming cost V 1 base and J 5 bases; bases outside gene matches: 4.

This clone has just a few counts. This chain links TRBV28 with TRBJ2-7; TRBD2 matches 11 bases. V shed 2 bases and J 6 bases; nucleotides not matched to a gene: 0. The CDR3 contains 13 residues. Germline V gives CDR1 MDHEN, CDR2 SYDVKM. The CDR3, as DNA: TGTGCCAGCAGTTTAGGGACTAGCGGCGAGCAGTACTTC. Its protein is CASSLGTSGEQYF.